This T cell receptor beta chain was found in a study of CD8+CD57+ T cells in acquired aplastic anemia. In the study overall: Mean yield of DNA from sorted CD4+ and CD8+ cells was roughly 3.1 ug. General observations from the study: The CD8+ Simpson's diversity of patients and controls was not significantly different. The same twenty-nine CD8+ CDR3 sequences occurred in patients and in controls.

Sequencing involved patients with CD8+CD57+ cell expansion previously shown by flow cytometry. With no exception, the patients had severe acquired aplastic anemia. Genomic DNA, the template, was used for profiling of the TCR beta VDJ and CDR3. TCRdb recomputed calls from the reads with MiXCR, one row per CDR3 protein. The sample shows about 200,000 distinct CDR3 sequences, roughly 50% of them seen only once. This clonotype was picked up many times. The antigen is undetermined. The CDR3 is 14 amino acids. Germline CDR1 DFQATT, CDR2 SNEGSKA (reference sequence). Trimming removed 5 bases from V and 0 bases from J; junction bases left unmatched: 3.

The sequenced sample consisted of sorted CD4+, CD8+, or CD8+CD57+ T cells (not recorded which) from PBMCs. The sequence was obtained from a human donor with aplastic anemia. The chain combines TRBV20-1 with TRBJ2-1, with TRBD2 identical over 8 bases. The CDR3 DNA reads TGCAGTGCTGTGGGACTAGGCTCCTACAATGAGCAGTTCTTC. Its protein product is CSAVGLGSYNEQFF.